The rows below give T cell receptor beta chains drawn from one sample of a study of blood T cell repertoires in COVID-19. Produced via immunoSEQ multiplex PCR; TCRdb's table is partial and in-frame only. The sample shows fewer than 250,000 clones, 80% to 90% of them seen only once. The sequenced sample was PBMCs or T cells enriched from blood (not recorded which). The source is a woman between 35 and 50 years old who had been exposed to COVID-19. Both conserved end residues are part of each CDR3. A D gene is named only where the DNA matches it firmly. A clone size is listed for some rows: how often the clone was seen (once, few, many), or a class if it is expanded.

V gene,D gene,J gene,clone size,CDR3 protein,CDR3 DNA
TRBV28,TRBD1,TRBJ1-2,.,CASSFRQGVNYGYTF,TGTGCCAGCAGCTTTAGACAGGGAGTAAACTATGGCTACACCTTC
TRBV7-2,.,TRBJ1-1,once,CASSFFNTEAFF,TGTGCCAGCAGCTTCTTTAACACTGAAGCTTTCTTT
TRBV28,.,TRBJ1-2,once,CASTTGLPYGYTF,TGTGCCAGCACTACAGGGCTACCCTATGGCTACACCTTC
TRBV18,TRBD2,TRBJ2-1,once,CASSLGLAGLLGDEQFF,TGTGCCAGCTCACTAGGACTAGCGGGCCTACTTGGGGATGAGCAGTTCTTC
TRBV7-9,TRBD1,TRBJ1-1,once,CASSLGQWRNTEAFF,TGTGCCAGCAGCTTGGGACAGTGGAGGAACACTGAAGCTTTCTTT
TRBV6-2/TRBV6-3,.,TRBJ2-2,.,CASSTGGRELFF,TGTGCCAGCAGTACTGGGGGCAGGGAGCTGTTTTTT
TRBV30,TRBD1,TRBJ1-4,.,CAWGVTGTGVEKLFF,TGTGCCTGGGGGGTGACCGGGACAGGGGTGGAAAAACTGTTTTTT
TRBV7-2,.,TRBJ2-7,.,CASSSRQGGYEQYF,TGTGCCAGCAGCAGCAGACAGGGAGGCTACGAGCAGTACTTC
TRBV6-5,.,TRBJ1-4,.,CASSSLREGGSEKLFF,TGTGCCAGCAGTTCCCTCCGGGAGGGCGGTAGTGAAAAACTGTTTTTT
TRBV2,TRBD1,TRBJ2-6,.,CASSPGQGNGANVLTF,TGTGCCAGCAGTCCCGGACAGGGGAATGGGGCCAACGTCCTGACTTTC
TRBV6-5,.,TRBJ2-2,.,CASSLDRNTGELFF,TGTGCCAGCAGTCTCGACAGAAACACCGGGGAGCTGTTTTTT
TRBV6-5,.,TRBJ2-2,.,CASSWTTGELFF,TGTGCCAGCAGTTGGACAACCGGGGAGCTGTTTTTT
TRBV19,TRBD2,TRBJ2-3,.,CASSIDPAGGLGTDTQYF,TGTGCCAGTAGTATAGATCCGGCGGGGGGGCTTGGCACAGATACGCAGTATTTT
TRBV16,.,TRBJ1-1,.,CASSPGGVNTEAFF,TGTGCCAGCAGCCCTGGCGGAGTGAACACTGAAGCTTTCTTT
TRBV18,.,TRBJ2-2,.,CASSPPGQSNTGELFF,TGTGCCAGCTCACCACCGGGGCAGTCGAACACCGGGGAGCTGTTTTTT
TRBV5-1,TRBD1,TRBJ2-7,.,CASSLSAGQGWGEQYF,TGCGCCAGCAGCTTGAGTGCGGGACAGGGGTGGGGAGAGCAGTACTTC
TRBV19,.,TRBJ1-5,few,CASRHEGGSQPQHF,TGTGCCAGTAGGCATGAAGGCGGGTCTCAGCCCCAGCATTTT
TRBV13,TRBD2,TRBJ2-3,.,CASSLGLADITDTQYF,TGTGCCAGCAGCCTTGGACTAGCGGACATCACAGATACGCAGTATTTT
TRBV28,.,TRBJ1-4,.,CASSWAQGNEKLFF,TGTGCCAGCAGTTGGGCTCAGGGTAATGAAAAACTGTTTTTT
TRBV5-1,TRBD1,TRBJ1-1,.,CASSPTGDTEAFF,TGCGCCAGCAGTCCCACAGGGGACACTGAAGCTTTCTTT
TRBV7-3,TRBD2,TRBJ2-1,.,CASSFAGGQNNEQFF,TGTGCCAGCAGCTTTGCGGGGGGGCAGAACAATGAGCAGTTCTTC
TRBV28,TRBD1,TRBJ1-3,.,CATGPGQGSGNTIYF,TGTGCCACTGGTCCGGGACAGGGCTCTGGAAACACCATATATTTT
TRBV5-6,TRBD1,TRBJ1-2,.,CASSSGTGDGTSGYTF,TGTGCCAGCAGCTCCGGGACAGGGGATGGAACCAGCGGCTACACCTTC
TRBV11-1,TRBD1,TRBJ1-1,.,CASGKQGEATEAFF,TGTGCCAGCGGAAAACAGGGGGAGGCAACTGAAGCTTTCTTT
TRBV21-1,.,TRBJ2-2,.,CASSKTGSMNTGELFF,TGTGCCAGCAGCAAAACGGGGAGCATGAACACCGGGGAGCTGTTTTTT
TRBV27,TRBD1,TRBJ1-1,.,CASSFYNPGQAQDTEAFF,TGTGCCAGCAGTTTCTATAATCCGGGACAGGCTCAGGACACTGAAGCTTTCTTT
TRBV5-4,TRBD2,TRBJ2-1,.,CASSPSAGGNSNEQFF,TGTGCCAGCAGCCCTTCAGCGGGGGGGAATTCTAATGAGCAGTTCTTC
TRBV5-1,TRBD2,TRBJ2-3,once,CASSLTLTSGGAGHTQYF,TGCGCCAGCAGCTTGACCCTGACTAGCGGGGGGGCCGGACATACGCAGTATTTT
TRBV29-1,.,TRBJ1-1,few,CSVFLLQGSPNPVEAFF,TGCAGCGTTTTCCTTCTTCAGGGATCCCCAAATCCAGTTGAAGCTTTCTTT
TRBV9,.,TRBJ1-4,.,CASSLRDSADEKLFF,TGTGCCAGCAGCTTGCGGGACTCGGCAGATGAAAAACTGTTTTTT
TRBV19,TRBD2,TRBJ2-7,.,CASSTRTSGGSSSYEQYF,TGTGCCAGTAGTACCCGGACTAGCGGGGGGTCTAGCTCCTACGAGCAGTACTTC
TRBV2,.,TRBJ1-1,.,CASAPQGFGTEAFF,TGTGCCAGCGCCCCCCAGGGTTTTGGCACTGAAGCTTTCTTT
TRBV7-2,.,TRBJ1-1,once,CASSPRTAPLNTEAFF,TGTGCCAGCAGCCCGAGGACAGCGCCCCTCAACACTGAAGCTTTCTTT
TRBV9,TRBD1,TRBJ1-2,.,CASSVVQGGYGYTF,TGTGCCAGCAGCGTAGTACAGGGGGGGTATGGCTACACCTTC
TRBV19,.,TRBJ1-6,.,CASIPGSSSYNSPLHF,TGTGCCAGTATCCCGGGGAGTAGCTCCTATAATTCACCCCTCCACTTT
TRBV12-3/TRBV12-4,.,TRBJ1-2,.,CASSQGGSYGYTF,TGTGCCAGCAGTCAGGGAGGGAGCTATGGCTACACCTTC
TRBV5-1,.,TRBJ2-5,.,CASSLGRGMAETQYF,TGCGCCAGCAGCTTGGGCCGGGGAATGGCGGAGACCCAGTACTTC
TRBV29-1,TRBD1,TRBJ1-2,.,CSVRTGRYGYTF,TGCAGCGTGCGGACAGGGCGTTATGGCTACACCTTC
TRBV18,.,TRBJ2-1,.,CASSGDSYEQFF,TGTGCCAGCTCAGGCGACAGCTATGAGCAGTTCTTC
TRBV7-3,.,TRBJ2-1,.,CASSLTVNEQFF,TGTGCCAGCAGTTTGACAGTGAATGAGCAGTTCTTC
TRBV15,TRBD2,TRBJ2-3,.,CATSRDAQLAGGQDTQYF,TGTGCCACCAGCAGAGATGCCCAACTAGCGGGGGGGCAAGATACGCAGTATTTT
TRBV4-3,.,TRBJ1-2,.,CASSQAQGNYGYTF,TGCGCCAGCAGCCAAGCTCAGGGGAACTATGGCTACACCTTC
TRBV19,.,TRBJ2-5,.,CASSIDRQTQETQYF,TGTGCCAGTAGTATAGACCGACAGACCCAAGAGACCCAGTACTTC
TRBV18,.,TRBJ1-6,.,CASSPNGPGAGGESPLHF,TGTGCCAGCTCACCAAACGGCCCGGGGGCGGGAGGAGAATCACCCCTCCACTTT
TRBV7-9,.,TRBJ1-6,.,CASSSPGLYNSPLHF,TGTGCCAGCAGCTCACCGGGACTGTATAATTCACCCCTCCACTTT
TRBV7-2,.,TRBJ2-1,.,CASSLARPTTNNEQFF,TGTGCCAGCAGCTTAGCTCGGCCTACTACAAACAATGAGCAGTTCTTC
TRBV28,TRBD1,TRBJ1-1,.,CASSSGQGRTTEAFF,TGTGCCAGCAGTTCCGGACAGGGCAGGACCACTGAAGCTTTCTTT
TRBV6-5,.,TRBJ1-1,.,CASSYSNPGSNTEAFF,TGTGCCAGCAGTTACTCGAACCCGGGTTCGAACACTGAAGCTTTCTTT
TRBV27,.,TRBJ1-1,.,CASSLLGVAEAFF,TGTGCCAGCAGTTTACTAGGGGTTGCTGAAGCTTTCTTT
TRBV5-4,TRBD1,TRBJ2-5,once,CASSVGQGAETQYF,TGTGCCAGCAGCGTGGGACAGGGGGCAGAGACCCAGTACTTC
TRBV5-1,.,TRBJ1-4,.,CASSVQLNEKLFF,TGCGCCAGCAGCGTCCAACTTAATGAAAAACTGTTTTTT
TRBV7-2,TRBD2,TRBJ2-5,.,CASSLASSGAPGETQYF,TGTGCCAGCAGCTTAGCGAGTAGCGGGGCCCCAGGGGAGACCCAGTACTTC
TRBV12-3/TRBV12-4,.,TRBJ1-2,.,CASREAASYGYTF,TGTGCCAGCAGGGAGGCCGCTAGCTATGGCTACACCTTC
TRBV6-1,TRBD1,TRBJ1-5,.,CASSEAMDRAGQPQHF,TGTGCCAGCAGTGAAGCCATGGACAGGGCGGGTCAGCCCCAGCATTTT
TRBV7-2,TRBD1,TRBJ1-2,many,CASSPTTGASGYGYTF,TGTGCCAGCAGCCCCACGACAGGGGCCTCCGGCTATGGCTACACCTTC
TRBV18,.,TRBJ2-1,.,CASSAGHREQFF,TGTGCCAGCTCAGCAGGGCACCGGGAGCAGTTCTTC
TRBV2,.,TRBJ1-1,.,CASTGQGNTEAFF,TGTGCCAGCACGGGTCAGGGGAACACTGAAGCTTTCTTT
TRBV5-1,.,TRBJ2-7,few,CASSPTGTSAYEQYF,TGCGCCAGCAGCCCCACTGGGACATCAGCCTACGAGCAGTACTTC
TRBV19,TRBD1,TRBJ1-1,.,CASRWDEGASTEAFF,TGTGCCAGTAGATGGGATGAGGGGGCTAGCACTGAAGCTTTCTTT